The 7 T cell receptor beta chains presented below share a single source sample, sequenced in a study of blood T cell repertoires in COVID-19. This table comes from immunoSEQ multiplex PCR, and its TCRdb copy is limited to in-frame clones, with some not included. The sample records 150,000 to 200,000 clones, around 85% being singletons. Material for sequencing was peripheral blood. The receptors shown here come from a man at least 80 years old with COVID-19, enrolled during active disease.

V gene TRBV6-1 combines with J gene TRBJ1-1; possibly TRBD1 for D (5 bases). The germline V gene encodes CDR1 MNHNS and CDR2 SASEGT. Trimming cost V 0 bases and J 10 bases, with 9 bases left between them. CDR3 length: 12 residues. CDR3 sequence (DNA): TGTGCCAGCAGTGAAGCGCTAGGGGTAGCTTTCTTT. Protein sequence: CASSEALGVAFF.

This clone was detected a few times. The chain employs TRBV5-4 and TRBJ1-2; D perhaps matches TRBD1 (5 bases). V was pared by 3 bases and J by 0 bases, with 15 bases between. In germline, CDR1 is SGHNT, CDR2 YYREEE (reference sequence). The CDR3 runs to 16 residues. CDR3: CASSSATRQPNYGYTF. CDR3 nucleotide sequence: TGTGCCAGCAGCTCCGCCACCAGACAGCCTAACTATGGCTACACCTTC. Full variable domain (missing parts from reference TRBV5-4 and TRBJ1-2): ETGVTQSPTHLIKTRGQQVTLRCSSQSGHNTVSWYQQALGQGPQFIFQYYREEENGRGNFPPRFSGLQFPNYSSELNVNALELDDSALYLCASSSATRQPNYGYTFGSGTRLTVV.

This chain connects TRBV7-3 to TRBJ1-2, with 11 bases that match TRBD1. The V segment lost 2 bases and the J segment 7 bases; nucleotides outside the gene matches: 3. The length of the CDR3 is 14 residues. The germline V gene has CDR1 SGHTA and CDR2 FQGTGA. CDR3 sequence reads: CASSLSGTGGGYTF. DNA for the CDR3: TGTGCCAGCAGCTTATCCGGGACAGGGGGTGGCTACACCTTC.

The rearrangement links TRBV3-1 (or the pseudogene TRBV3-2) to TRBJ2-1; weak D call: TRBD2 (6 bases). Between the trimmed V and J ends, which lost 5 bases and 6 bases, there was a span of 17 bases. This CDR3 is built from 15 residues. Germline CDR1 is LGHDT and CDR2 is YNNKEL (reference sequence). The CDR3, as DNA: TGTGCCAGCAGCAAAAGGGACTCCGGGTCCAATGAGCAGTTCTTC. This codes for CASSKRDSGSNEQFF.

In its sample, this clone was seen once. The chain employs TRBV4-2 and TRBJ2-1, with 9 bases identical to TRBD2. Germline V gene lookup returns CDR1 LGHNA and CDR2 YNFKEQ. CDR3 length: 16 residues. V lost 0 bases, J lost 6 bases, and 6 bases stayed unmatched. This CDR3 is CASSQDQAGGTNEQFF. The CDR3 DNA reads TGTGCCAGCAGCCAAGATCAGGCGGGGGGGACCAATGAGCAGTTCTTC.

The V gene is TRBV7-9, the J gene TRBJ2-3; D perhaps matches TRBD2 (6 bases). This CDR3 contains 12 residues. The V gene lost 3 bases and the J gene lost 9 bases, with 10 bases spanning the gap. In germline, CDR1 is SEHNR, CDR2 FQNEAQ (reference sequence). The DNA of the CDR3 is TGTGCCAGCAGCTTTAAGGAGGGAACGCAGTATTTT. Its protein product is CASSFKEGTQYF.

This chain uses TRBV5-5 with TRBJ2-7; 12 bases agree with TRBD1. The CDR3 is made up of 16 amino acids. The V gene end was trimmed by 0 bases and the J gene end by 5 bases; junction bases not matched to a gene: 6. CDR1 and CDR2 from the germline V gene are SGHKS and YYEKEE (reference sequence). The CDR3 DNA reads TGTGCCAGCAGCTTGGATCCCGGGACAGGGGGCAACGAGCAGTACTTC. Amino acid sequence: CASSLDPGTGGNEQYF.